The next 26 T cell receptor beta chains were all read from a single sample in a study of blood T cell repertoires in COVID-19. Repertoires were generated with immunoSEQ multiplex PCR, while TCRdb's copy carries only in-frame clones and drops some. The table includes about 380,000 clones, approximately 87% detected once. The sequenced material came from PBMCs or T cells enriched from blood (not recorded which). Source of these receptors: a man between 25 and 39 years old who had recovered from COVID-19.

The rearrangement links TRBV19 to TRBJ2-6; the D gene is possibly TRBD1 (6 bases). The germline CDR1 and CDR2 sequences are LNHDA and SQIVND (reference sequence). The length of the CDR3 is 15 residues. The V end was cut by 3 bases, the J end by 2 bases, with 8 bases between. CDR3 loop: CASSITGPGANVLTF. CDR3 DNA sequence: TGTGCCAGTAGTATTACAGGGCCTGGGGCCAACGTCCTGACTTTC.

CDR3 DNA: TGTGCCAGTAGTATCCGGTCAGGGGGAAATCAGCCCCAGCATTTT. It encodes CASSIRSGGNQPQHF. This rearrangement joins TRBV19 to TRBJ1-5, with TRBD1 matching over 7 bases. Germline values: CDR1 LNHDA, CDR2 SQIVND (reference sequence). The J segment lost 4 bases and the V segment lost 3 bases, leaving 6 bases of the junction unmatched. The CDR3 totals 15 residues.

The chain links TRBV19 to TRBJ1-5, with D possibly TRBD1 on 6 matching bases. Germline CDR1 LNHDA, CDR2 SQIVND (reference sequence). V lost 7 bases and J 3 bases, leaving 25 bases between the germline ends. CDR3 length: 18 residues. Here the CDR3 DNA reads TGTGCCAGTAACCCATCCTGGGGGCAGGGACGCTCCAATCAGCCCCAGCATTTT. The encoded protein is CASNPSWGQGRSNQPQHF.

V is TRBV11-2 and J is TRBJ2-7; 9 nucleotides match TRBD2. Germline CDR1 SGHAT, CDR2 FQNNGV. The CDR3 extends over 15 amino acids. V was clipped by 5 bases and J by 4 bases; unmatched bases: 9. Here the CDR3 DNA reads TGTGCCAGCAGCAACACGCCGGGACTAGCTTACGAGCAGTACTTC. This sequence encodes CASSNTPGLAYEQYF. Drawing the rest from reference TRBV11-2 and TRBJ2-7, the complete variable domain is EAGVAQSPRYKIIEKRQSVAFWCNPISGHATLYWYQQILGQGPKLLIQFQNNGVVDDSQLPKDRFSAERLKGVDSTLKIQPAKLEDSAVYLCASSNTPGLAYEQYFGPGTRLTVT.

The chain combines TRBV6-2 or TRBV6-3 with TRBJ1-2; 11 positions agree with TRBD1. This CDR3 spans 16 amino acids. The J segment lost 8 bases and the V segment lost 3 bases, leaving 11 bases of the junction unmatched. Germline lookup yields CDR1 MNHEY and CDR2 SVGEGT. In nucleotides, the CDR3 is TGTGCCAGCAGTTATCTGCCGGGACAGGGGGGAGAAGGCTACACCTTC. Translation gives CASSYLPGQGGEGYTF.

The V and J genes are TRBV10-3 and TRBJ1-1; a weak D match, TRBD1 (6 bases). CDR3 length: 12 amino acids. Germline V CDR1 and CDR2: ENHRY, SYGVKD. Trimming removed 10 bases at V and 4 bases at J, with 13 bases between. This chain's CDR3 is CATRGQGTEAFF. The CDR3 coding sequence is TGTGCCACCAGGGGTCAGGGCACTGAAGCTTTCTTT.

This chain connects TRBV6-5 to TRBJ2-3, with 9 bases fitting TRBD1. Germline assignment: CDR1 MNHEY and CDR2 SVGAGI. The CDR3 extends over 13 amino acids. With 6 bases clipped from V and 7 bases from J, the junction kept 5 bases outside the gene matches. In DNA, the CDR3 is TGTGCCAGCAGGGGACAGGGTGTAAATACGCAGTATTTT. It is translated as CASRGQGVNTQYF.

This CDR3 is CASSQGQGDQPQHF. The CDR3 coding sequence is TGTGCCAGCAGCCAGGGACAGGGTGATCAGCCCCAGCATTTT. The rearrangement uses TRBV3-1 (or the pseudogene TRBV3-2) and TRBJ1-5, with TRBD1 matching 9 bases. From germline, CDR1 is LGHDT and CDR2 YNNKEL (reference sequence). Trimming removed 3 bases from V and 5 bases from J; junction bases left unmatched: 2. This CDR3 has 14 residues.

This clone showed up just a few times. This rearrangement joins TRBV23-1 to TRBJ2-2, with 8 positions matching TRBD1. TRBV23-1 has ORF status, its function being uncertain. The CDR3 has 14 amino acids. The J segment lost 9 bases and the V segment lost 2 bases, leaving 5 bases of the junction unmatched. CDR3 nucleotides: TGCGCCAGCAGTCAAAGGGACAGGCACCGGGAGCTGTTTTTT. It codes for CASSQRDRHRELFF.

This clone was seen only once. The V gene is TRBV9, the J gene TRBJ2-7, with 8 bases fitting TRBD1. The J segment lost 6 bases and the V segment lost 4 bases, leaving 9 bases of the junction unmatched. CDR3 size: 14 residues. Germline CDR1 reads SGDLS; CDR2 reads YYNGEE. The CDR3, as DNA: TGTGCCAGCAGCCCCCGGACAGGGTTTCCCGAGCAGTACTTC. Protein: CASSPRTGFPEQYF.

V usage is TRBV25-1 and J usage is TRBJ1-1; D gene ambiguous. CDR3 size: 11 residues. The V end was cut by 7 bases, the J end by 0 bases, with 3 bases between. Germline CDR1 MGHDK, CDR2 SYGVNS. CDR3: CASTLNTEAFF. As DNA, the CDR3 is TGTGCCAGCACCTTGAACACTGAAGCTTTCTTT.

The J gene is TRBJ1-5, the V gene TRBV9; 7 nucleotides align to TRBD1. The trim removed 4 bases at V and 7 bases at J, leaving 8 bases unmatched. Germline V gives CDR1 SGDLS, CDR2 YYNGEE. The CDR3 length is 14 residues. The CDR3 DNA follows: TGTGCCAGCAGCTCAAGGGGGCAAGGCCAGCCCCAGCATTTT. This sequence encodes CASSSRGQGQPQHF.

The chain carries TRBV7-9 and TRBJ1-6; a possible D gene is TRBD1 (5 bases). This CDR3 contains 15 residues. Trimming removed 4 bases at V and 4 bases at J, with 11 bases between. Germline assignment: CDR1 SEHNR and CDR2 FQNEAQ (reference sequence). The CDR3 sequence is CASSSLQVYNSPLHF. DNA of the CDR3: TGTGCCAGCAGCTCGCTACAGGTGTATAATTCACCCCTCCACTTT.

The gene calls are TRBV18 and TRBJ1-4, with 9 nucleotides matching TRBD1. Losses at the gene ends were 3 bases for V and 0 bases for J; bases not matched to a gene: 5. The germline V gene has CDR1 KGHSH and CDR2 LQKENI. The CDR3 consists of 17 residues. CDR3 in amino acids: CASSPITGGATNEKLFF. The CDR3 nucleotides read TGTGCCAGCTCACCGATAACAGGGGGCGCAACTAATGAAAAACTGTTTTTT.

This clone was picked up one time. V gene TRBV7-9 combines with J gene TRBJ1-4; TRBD1 matches at 9 bases. The germline V gene has CDR1 SEHNR and CDR2 FQNEAQ (reference sequence). J was trimmed by 6 bases and V by 3 bases; bases with no gene match: 2. The CDR3 has 14 residues. CDR3: CASSFTGGDEKLFF. The CDR3, as DNA: TGTGCCAGCAGCTTTACAGGGGGCGATGAAAAACTGTTTTTT. Complete variable domain (other parts from reference TRBV7-9 and TRBJ1-4): DTGVSQNPRHKITKRGQNVTFRCDPISEHNRLYWYRQTLGQGPEFLTYFQNEAQLEKSRLLSDRFSAERPKGSFSTLEIQRTEQGDSAMYLCASSFTGGDEKLFFGSGTQLSVL.

The CDR3 reads CAWARKSPNSPLHF. The DNA of the CDR3 is TGTGCCTGGGCGAGGAAATCTCCTAATTCACCCCTCCACTTT. The rearrangement joins TRBV30 to TRBJ1-6; no definite D call. The V and J ends lost 5 bases and 6 bases respectively, with 14 bases between them. The germline V gene encodes CDR1 GTSNPN and CDR2 SVGIG (reference sequence). This CDR3 is built from 14 residues.

The chain carries TRBV6-2 or TRBV6-3 and TRBJ2-7, with TRBD1 as a possible D gene (6 bases). CDR3 size: 14 residues. CDR1 is MNHEY and CDR2 is SVGEGT in the germline V gene. Trimming took off 3 bases at V and 3 bases at J, with 12 bases between the two ends. The CDR3 DNA sequence: TGTGCCAGCAGTTATACGTCACAGGGCTACGAGCAGTACTTC. Encoded protein: CASSYTSQGYEQYF.

This chain connects TRBV10-3 to TRBJ1-2, with 9 bases lining up with TRBD1. Germline trimming cut 7 bases from V and 6 bases from J; bases unmatched to any gene: 12. Germline assignment: CDR1 ENHRY and CDR2 SYGVKD. The CDR3 is made up of 15 amino acids. CDR3 DNA: TGTGCCATCACCGGGGACAGGGACGATTCGAATGGCTACACCTTC. Its translation is CAITGDRDDSNGYTF.

The chain combines TRBV5-4 with TRBJ1-1; D may be TRBD1 (5 bases). Germline CDR1 SGHNT, CDR2 YYREEE (reference sequence). The V end was cut by 0 bases, the J end by 6 bases, with 9 bases between. The CDR3 contains 13 residues. CDR3 nucleotide sequence: TGTGCCAGCAGCTTGGCTGGGGCCGCTGAAGCTTTCTTT. Translated, it gives CASSLAGAAEAFF.

This clone was counted a few times. Other DNA sequences of this sample code for an identical CDR3. V gene TRBV7-2 combines with J gene TRBJ2-5; D is ambiguous. Looked up from germline, CDR1 is SGHTA and CDR2 is FQGNSA. The CDR3 runs 14 residues. Trimming stripped 1 base from V and 1 base from J, with 7 bases between. Here the CDR3 reads CASSLELAQETQYF. CDR3 bases: TGTGCCAGCAGCTTAGAACTCGCCCAAGAGACCCAGTACTTC.

The chain couples TRBV19 to TRBJ2-5; D remains unclear. The CDR3 length is 12 residues. Germline V lookup: CDR1 LNHDA, CDR2 SQIVND (reference sequence). V was cut by 6 bases and J by 4 bases, with 9 bases left in between. The CDR3 here is CASRSSLETQYF. The CDR3, as DNA: TGTGCCAGTAGGTCCAGTTTAGAGACCCAGTACTTC. The full variable domain, its missing parts supplied by reference TRBV19 and TRBJ2-5, is DGGITQSPKYLFRKEGQNVTLSCEQNLNHDAMYWYRQDPGQGLRLIYYSQIVNDFQKGDIAEGYSVSREKKESFPLTVTSAQKNPTAFYLCASRSSLETQYFGPGTRLLVL.

This chain joins TRBV5-1 and TRBJ1-1; no definite D call. V dropped 4 bases and J dropped 14 bases, with 21 bases sitting between them. This CDR3 is 13 amino acids long. Germline CDR1 is SGHRS and CDR2 is YFSETQ. CDR3 sequence: CASSIDREASLFF. DNA of the CDR3: TGCGCCAGCAGCATCGACCGGGAGGCAAGTCTCTTCTTT.

The J gene is TRBJ2-7, the V gene TRBV7-2, with 7 bases matching TRBD1. V gave up 3 bases and J gave up 6 bases; unmatched junction bases: 11. The germline gives CDR1 SGHTA, CDR2 FQGNSA. The CDR3 length is 15 residues. The CDR3 bases are TGTGCCAGCAGCTTCTCGACAGGGCCATCATCCGAGCAGTACTTC. Translating gives CASSFSTGPSSEQYF.

The rearrangement uses TRBV19 and TRBJ2-5, with D hard to call. The CDR3 consists of 13 residues. Germline V CDR1 and CDR2: LNHDA, SQIVND (reference sequence). Trimming took 3 bases from V and 5 from J, leaving 10 bases between them. CDR3 sequence reads: CASSISSMETQYF. CDR3 bases: TGTGCCAGTAGTATTAGTAGTATGGAGACCCAGTACTTC.

V and J are TRBV7-2 and TRBJ2-1; 12 bases are shared with TRBD2. The CDR3 has 15 residues. Germline V CDR1 and CDR2: SGHTA, FQGNSA. V gave up 6 bases and J gave up 4 bases; unmatched junction bases: 4. Here the CDR3 reads CASRTSGGPYNEQFF. CDR3 bases: TGTGCCAGCAGAACTAGCGGGGGGCCTTACAATGAGCAGTTCTTC.

The V gene is TRBV14, the J gene TRBJ2-1, with D tentatively TRBD1 (5 bases). CDR1 and CDR2 from the germline V gene are SGHDN and FVKESK. V dropped 0 bases and J dropped 2 bases, with 8 bases sitting between them. The CDR3 extends over 15 amino acids. CDR3 sequence: CASSQEGVTYNEQFF. The CDR3 DNA follows: TGTGCCAGCAGCCAAGAAGGGGTTACCTACAATGAGCAGTTCTTC.